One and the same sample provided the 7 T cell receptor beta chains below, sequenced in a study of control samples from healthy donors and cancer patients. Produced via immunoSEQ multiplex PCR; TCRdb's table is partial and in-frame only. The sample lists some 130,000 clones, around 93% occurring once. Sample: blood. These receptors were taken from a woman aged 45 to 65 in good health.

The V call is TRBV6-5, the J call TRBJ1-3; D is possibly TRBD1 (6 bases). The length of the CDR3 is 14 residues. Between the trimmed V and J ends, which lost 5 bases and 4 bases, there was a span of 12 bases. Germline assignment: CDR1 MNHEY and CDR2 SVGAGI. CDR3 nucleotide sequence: TGTGCCAGCAGTCCACAGGGTTCGGGAAACACCATATATTTT. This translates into CASSPQGSGNTIYF.

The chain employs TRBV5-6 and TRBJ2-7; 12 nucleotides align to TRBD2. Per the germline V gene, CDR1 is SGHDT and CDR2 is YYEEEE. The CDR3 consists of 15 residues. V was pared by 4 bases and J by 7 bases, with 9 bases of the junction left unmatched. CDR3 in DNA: TGTGCCAGCAGCCCGTGGACTAGCGGGATAGTAGAGCAGTACTTC. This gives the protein CASSPWTSGIVEQYF. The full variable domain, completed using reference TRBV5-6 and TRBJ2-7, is DAGVTQSPTHLIKTRGQQVTLRCSPKSGHDTVSWYQQALGQGPQFIFQYYEEEERQRGNFPDRFSGHQFPNYSSELNVNALLLGDSALYLCASSPWTSGIVEQYFGPGTRLTVT.

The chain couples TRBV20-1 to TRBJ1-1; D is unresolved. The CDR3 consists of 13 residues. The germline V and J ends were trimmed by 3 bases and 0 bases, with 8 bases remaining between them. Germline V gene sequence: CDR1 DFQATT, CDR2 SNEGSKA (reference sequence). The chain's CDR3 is CSASAAVNTEAFF. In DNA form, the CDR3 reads TGCAGTGCTAGTGCCGCAGTGAACACTGAAGCTTTCTTT.

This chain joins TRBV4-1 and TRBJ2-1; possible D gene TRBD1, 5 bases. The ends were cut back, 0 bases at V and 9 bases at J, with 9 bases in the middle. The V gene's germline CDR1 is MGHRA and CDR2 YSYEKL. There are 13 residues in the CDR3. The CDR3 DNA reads TGCGCCAGCAGCCAAGATTCAGGGCTTGAGCAGTTCTTC. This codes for CASSQDSGLEQFF.

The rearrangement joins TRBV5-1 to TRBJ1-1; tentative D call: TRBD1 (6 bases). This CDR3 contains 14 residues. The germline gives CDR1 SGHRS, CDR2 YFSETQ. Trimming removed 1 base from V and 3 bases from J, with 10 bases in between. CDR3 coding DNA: TGCGCCAGCAGCTTGCAGGGGACGGACACTGAAGCTTTCTTT. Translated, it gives CASSLQGTDTEAFF.

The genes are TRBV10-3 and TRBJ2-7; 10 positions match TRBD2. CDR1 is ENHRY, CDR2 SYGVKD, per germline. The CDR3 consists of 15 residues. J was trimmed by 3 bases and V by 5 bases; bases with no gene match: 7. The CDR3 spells CAISPGSGRDYEQYF. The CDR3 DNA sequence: TGTGCCATCAGTCCGGGGAGCGGGAGGGACTACGAGCAGTACTTC.

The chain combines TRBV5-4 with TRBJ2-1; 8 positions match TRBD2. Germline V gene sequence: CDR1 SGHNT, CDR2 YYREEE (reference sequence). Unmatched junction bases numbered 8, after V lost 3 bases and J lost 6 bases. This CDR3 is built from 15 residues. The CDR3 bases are TGTGCCAGCAGCTCTAAAGCGGGAGCCTTCAATGAGCAGTTCTTC. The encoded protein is CASSSKAGAFNEQFF.